This record covers a single T cell receptor beta chain. The CDR3 is 17 residues long. These data are taken from a study of blood T cell repertoires in COVID-19. Background on the study: The United States, Italy and Spain provided the acute and convalescent COVID-19 samples.

Under the authors' procedure: Amplification of reference gene primers was used by the study to estimate nucleated cell counts. Profiling relied on immunoSEQ multiplex PCR, and the TCRdb table lists in-frame clones only, not all of them. Clonal size and the V and J genes are those of that table, whereas D and trimming came from the DNA. Of roughly 29,000 clones detected, around four fifths appear once; the ten largest clones hold around 7.9%. Sequenced input: peripheral blood. The TCR was taken from a woman aged 70 to 79 with active or convalescent COVID-19. The chain is built from TRBV21-1 and TRBJ1-5; TRBD1 was called by the table and not checked on the DNA. TRBV21-1 is a pseudogene segment. CDR3 sequence: CASSQRVCRGFIQPQHF. The DNA for the CDR3 is TGTGCCAGCAGCCAAAGAGTGTGCAGGGGGTTTATTCAGCCCCAGCATTTT.